This T cell receptor beta chain was sequenced for a study of patients and donors after allogeneic stem cell transplantation. MiXCR was run by TCRdb on the RT-PCR reads, yielding one entry per CDR3 protein. The sample carries about a million distinct CDR3 sequences, roughly 18% recorded once. The ends lost 5 bases at V and 5 bases at J; junction bases unmatched: 16. This CDR3 has 17 residues. CDR1 SEHNR and CDR2 FQNEAQ come from the germline V gene (reference sequence). Sequenced input: blood, either unsorted or a sorted T cell fraction (not recorded which). The chain couples TRBV7-9 to TRBJ2-5; TRBD1 agrees at 8 bases. This TCR derives from a human donor who was either an allogeneic HSCT recipient or a stem cell or donor lymphocyte infusion donor (not recorded which). It is not recorded whose cells these are; they may come from a transplant donor. The CDR3 loop is CASSTRDRLWRQETQYF. The CDR3 DNA follows: TGTGCCAGCAGCACCCGGGACAGGTTGTGGCGACAGGAGACCCAGTACTTC.